Listed here is a single T cell receptor (beta chain). No antigen is known for it. This entry is derived from a study of CD8+ T cells in alopecia areata. Study background: Treated patients took oral tofacitinib at 5 to 10 mg twice daily. Broader study findings: Because of a solitary nonresponder, the connection of baseline CD8+ expansion to response stays uncertain.

Treatment in this sample: oral pan-JAK inhibitor, 5-10 mg twice daily. Sampling of alopecia areata patients yielded lesional scalp punch biopsies as well as peripheral blood. Extracted RNA was reverse transcribed, and the resulting cDNA served as sequencing template. TCRdb's copy holds only in-frame clones and misses some; the assay was immunoSEQ multiplex PCR. Of some 110,000 clones listed, around 58% are singletons. This receptor was identified in a human donor with alopecia areata. The sequenced sample was CD8+ T cells sorted from blood, obtained at week 4, from a patient treated with tofacitinib.

CDR3 protein: CASSYSPRATTDEQFF. In DNA form, the CDR3 reads TGTGCCAGCAGTTACTCGCCTAGGGCGACAACTGATGAGCAGTTCTTC. The chain has TRBV6-5 and TRBJ2-1; D is unclear. Trimming stripped 0 bases from V and 8 bases from J, with 17 bases between. The V gene's germline CDR1 is MNHEY and CDR2 SVGAGI. This CDR3 has 16 amino acids.